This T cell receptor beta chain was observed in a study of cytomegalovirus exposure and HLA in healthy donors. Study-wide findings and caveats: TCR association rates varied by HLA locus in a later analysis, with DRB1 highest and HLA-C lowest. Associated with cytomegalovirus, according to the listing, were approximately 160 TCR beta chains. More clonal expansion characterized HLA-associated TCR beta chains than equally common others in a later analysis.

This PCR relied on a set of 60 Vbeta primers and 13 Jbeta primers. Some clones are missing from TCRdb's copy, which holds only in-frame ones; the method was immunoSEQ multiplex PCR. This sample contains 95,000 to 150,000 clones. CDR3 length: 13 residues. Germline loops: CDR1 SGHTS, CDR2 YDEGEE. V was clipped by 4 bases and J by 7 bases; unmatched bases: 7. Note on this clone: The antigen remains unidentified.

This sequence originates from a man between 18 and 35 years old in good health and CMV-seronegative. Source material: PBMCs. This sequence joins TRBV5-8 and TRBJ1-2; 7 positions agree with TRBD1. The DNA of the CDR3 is TGTGCCAGCAGCCAGCGACAGGGCTCTGGCTACACCTTC. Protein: CASSQRQGSGYTF. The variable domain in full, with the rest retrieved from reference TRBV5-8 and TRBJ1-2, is EAGVTQSPTHLIKTRGQQATLRCSPISGHTSVYWYQQALGLGLQFLLWYDEGEERNRGNFPPRFSGRQFPNYSSELNVNALELEDSALYLCASSQRQGSGYTFGSGTRLTVV.